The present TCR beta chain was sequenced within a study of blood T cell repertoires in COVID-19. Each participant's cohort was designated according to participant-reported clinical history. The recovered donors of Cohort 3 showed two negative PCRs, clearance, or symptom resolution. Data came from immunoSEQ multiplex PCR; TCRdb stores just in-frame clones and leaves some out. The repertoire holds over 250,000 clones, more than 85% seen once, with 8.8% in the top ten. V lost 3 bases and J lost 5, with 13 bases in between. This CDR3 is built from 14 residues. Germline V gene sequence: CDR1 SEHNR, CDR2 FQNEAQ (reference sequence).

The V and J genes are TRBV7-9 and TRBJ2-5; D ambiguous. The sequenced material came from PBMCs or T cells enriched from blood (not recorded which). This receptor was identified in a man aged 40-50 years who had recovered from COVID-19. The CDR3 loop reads CASSFSEMSETQYF. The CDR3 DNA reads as TGTGCCAGCAGCTTTTCTGAGATGTCGGAGACCCAGTACTTC.